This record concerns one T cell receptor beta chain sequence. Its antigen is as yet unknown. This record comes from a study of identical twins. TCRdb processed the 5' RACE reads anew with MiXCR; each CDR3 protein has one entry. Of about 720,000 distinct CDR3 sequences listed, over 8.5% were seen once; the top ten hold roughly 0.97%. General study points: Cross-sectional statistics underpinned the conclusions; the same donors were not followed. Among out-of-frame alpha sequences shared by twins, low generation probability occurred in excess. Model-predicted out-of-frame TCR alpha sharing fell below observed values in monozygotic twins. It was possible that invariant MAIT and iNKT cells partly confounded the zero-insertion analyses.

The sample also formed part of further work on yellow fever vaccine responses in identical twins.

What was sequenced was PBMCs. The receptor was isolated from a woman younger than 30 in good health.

CDR3 protein: CASSLSGVASTDTQYF. Here the CDR3 DNA reads TGTGCCAGCAGTTTATCAGGAGTTGCGAGTACAGATACGCAGTATTTT. The rearrangement joins TRBV27 to TRBJ2-3, with D unresolved. Germline V CDR1 and CDR2: MNHEY, SMNVEV (reference sequence). With 0 bases removed from V and 3 bases from J, the gap between germline ends came to 13 bases. This CDR3 has 16 residues.